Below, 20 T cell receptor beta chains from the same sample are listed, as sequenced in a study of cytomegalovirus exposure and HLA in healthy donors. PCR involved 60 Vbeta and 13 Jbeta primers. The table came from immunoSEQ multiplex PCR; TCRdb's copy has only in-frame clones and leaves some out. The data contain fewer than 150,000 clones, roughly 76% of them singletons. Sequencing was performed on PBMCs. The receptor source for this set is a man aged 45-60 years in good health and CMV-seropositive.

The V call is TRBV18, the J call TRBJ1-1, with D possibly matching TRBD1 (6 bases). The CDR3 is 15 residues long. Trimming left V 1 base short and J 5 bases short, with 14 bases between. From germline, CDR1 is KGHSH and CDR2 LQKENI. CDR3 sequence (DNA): TGTGCCAGCTCACCACAAACCACAGGGCGGACTGAAGCTTTCTTT. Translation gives CASSPQTTGRTEAFF.

The CDR3 nucleotides read TGTGCCAGCAGCTTTCTGGGAGAGCCCCAGCATTTT. Encoded protein: CASSFLGEPQHF. This rearrangement joins TRBV7-6 to TRBJ1-5; unclear D gene. The CDR3 runs to 12 residues. Trimming took 3 bases from V and 8 from J, leaving 8 bases between them. The germline V gene has CDR1 SGHVS and CDR2 FNYEAQ.

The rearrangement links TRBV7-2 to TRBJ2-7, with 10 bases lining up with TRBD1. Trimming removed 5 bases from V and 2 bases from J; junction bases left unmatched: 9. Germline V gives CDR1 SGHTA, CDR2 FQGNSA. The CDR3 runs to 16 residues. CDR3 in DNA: TGTGCCAGCAGCCCGACGACAGGGGGCGGGACCTACGAGCAGTACTTC. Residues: CASSPTTGGGTYEQYF.

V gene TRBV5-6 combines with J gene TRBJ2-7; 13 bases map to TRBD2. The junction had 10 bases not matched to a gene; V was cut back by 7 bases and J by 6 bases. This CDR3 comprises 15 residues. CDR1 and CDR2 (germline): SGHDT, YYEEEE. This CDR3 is CASCLRLAGGFEQYF. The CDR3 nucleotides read TGTGCCAGCTGCCTGAGACTAGCGGGAGGCTTCGAGCAGTACTTC.

The CDR3 spells CASSPSSPYSLSGNTIYF. CDR3 DNA: TGTGCCAGCTCCCCGTCGAGCCCATACAGCCTCTCTGGAAACACCATATATTTT. The chain couples TRBV7-9 to TRBJ1-3; D remains ambiguous. CDR3 size: 18 residues. Per germline, CDR1 SEHNR and CDR2 FQNEAQ (reference sequence). V lost 8 bases, J lost 0 bases, and 23 bases lay in between.

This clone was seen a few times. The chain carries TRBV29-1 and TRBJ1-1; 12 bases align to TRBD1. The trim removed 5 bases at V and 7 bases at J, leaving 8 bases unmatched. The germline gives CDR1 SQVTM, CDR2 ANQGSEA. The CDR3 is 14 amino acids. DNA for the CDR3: TGCAGCGTTCCTCGGGACAGGGGGCGCTTTGAAGCTTTCTTT. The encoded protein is CSVPRDRGRFEAFF.

The CDR3 loop reads CASSLDLGTGGSPLHF. The CDR3 nucleotides are TGTGCCAGCAGCTTGGATTTGGGGACAGGGGGTTCACCCCTCCACTTT. V usage is TRBV5-5 and J usage is TRBJ1-6; 11 nucleotides line up with TRBD1. Germline V gene lookup returns CDR1 SGHKS and CDR2 YYEKEE (reference sequence). This CDR3 is 16 amino acids long. The ends lost 0 bases at V and 9 bases at J; junction bases unmatched: 5.

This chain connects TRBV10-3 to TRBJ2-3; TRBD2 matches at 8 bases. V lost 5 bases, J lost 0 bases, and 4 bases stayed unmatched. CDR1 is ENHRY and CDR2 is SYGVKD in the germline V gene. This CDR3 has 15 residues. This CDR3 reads CAISYGGESTDTQYF. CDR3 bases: TGTGCCATCAGTTACGGGGGGGAGAGCACAGATACGCAGTATTTT.

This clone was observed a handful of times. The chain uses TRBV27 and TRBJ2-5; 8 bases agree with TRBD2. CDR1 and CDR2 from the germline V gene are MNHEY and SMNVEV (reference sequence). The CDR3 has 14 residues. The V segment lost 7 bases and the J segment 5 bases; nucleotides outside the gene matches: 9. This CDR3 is CASTGGGLGETQYF. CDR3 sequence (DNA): TGTGCCAGCACCGGGGGGGGTCTCGGGGAGACCCAGTACTTC.

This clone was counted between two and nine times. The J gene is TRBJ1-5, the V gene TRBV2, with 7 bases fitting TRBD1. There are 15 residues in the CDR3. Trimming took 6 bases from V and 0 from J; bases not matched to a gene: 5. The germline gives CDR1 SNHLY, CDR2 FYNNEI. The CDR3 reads CASSVGQLSNQPQHF. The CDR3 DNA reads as TGTGCCAGCAGCGTGGGACAGCTTAGCAATCAGCCCCAGCATTTT.

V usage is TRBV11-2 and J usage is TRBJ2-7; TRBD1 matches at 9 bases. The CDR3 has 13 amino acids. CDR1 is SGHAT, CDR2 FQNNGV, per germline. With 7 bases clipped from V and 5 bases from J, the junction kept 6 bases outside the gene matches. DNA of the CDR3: TGTGCCAGCACCCATACAGGGGGCAACGAGCAGTACTTC. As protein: CASTHTGGNEQYF.

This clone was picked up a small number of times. For the CDR3, the DNA is TGTGCCAGCTTCTGGACAGGGATTAGCACAGATACGCAGTATTTT. Protein sequence: CASFWTGISTDTQYF. V usage is TRBV2 and J usage is TRBJ2-3; 8 bases fit TRBD1. V dropped 8 bases and J dropped 0; count of bases not matched to a gene: 7. Per germline, CDR1 SNHLY and CDR2 FYNNEI. The CDR3 is 15 residues long.

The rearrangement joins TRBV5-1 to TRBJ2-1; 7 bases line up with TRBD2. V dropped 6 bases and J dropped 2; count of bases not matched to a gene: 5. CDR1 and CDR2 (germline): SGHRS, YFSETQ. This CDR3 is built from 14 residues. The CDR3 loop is CASKVGGAYNEQFF. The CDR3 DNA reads TGCGCCAGCAAGGTGGGAGGGGCCTACAATGAGCAGTTCTTC. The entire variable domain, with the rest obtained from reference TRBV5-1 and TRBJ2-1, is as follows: KAGVTQTPRYLIKTRGQQVTLSCSPISGHRSVSWYQQTPGQGLQFLFEYFSETQRNKGNFPGRFSGRQFSNSRSEMNVSTLELGDSALYLCASKVGGAYNEQFFGPGTRLTVL.

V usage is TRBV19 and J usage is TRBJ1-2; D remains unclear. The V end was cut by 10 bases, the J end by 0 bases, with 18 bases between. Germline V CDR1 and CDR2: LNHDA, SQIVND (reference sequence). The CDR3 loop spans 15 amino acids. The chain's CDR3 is CATSFIGAPNYGYTF. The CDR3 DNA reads TGTGCCACCTCTTTCATCGGTGCGCCTAACTATGGCTACACCTTC.

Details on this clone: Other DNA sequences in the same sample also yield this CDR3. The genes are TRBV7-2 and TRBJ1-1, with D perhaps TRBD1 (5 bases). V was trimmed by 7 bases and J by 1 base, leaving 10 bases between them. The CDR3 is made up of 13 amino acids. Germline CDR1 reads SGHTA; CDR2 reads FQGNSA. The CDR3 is CASNSTGNTEAFF. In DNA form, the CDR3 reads TGTGCCAGCAACTCTACAGGGAACACTGAAGCTTTCTTT.

The CDR3 coding sequence is TGTGCCAGCAGTTCAAATATAGGGGTCCAGACATATTCTAACTATGGCTACACCTTC. Protein: CASSSNIGVQTYSNYGYTF. This chain uses TRBV27 with TRBJ1-2; the D gene is possibly TRBD1 (5 bases). Germline CDR1 MNHEY, CDR2 SMNVEV (reference sequence). The CDR3 extends over 19 amino acids. V lost 4 bases to trimming and J lost 0 bases, with 24 bases between them.

CDR3 DNA sequence: TGTGCCATCTCACAGGGTAACGTCAACGAGCAGTACTTC. Encoded protein: CAISQGNVNEQYF. The rearrangement uses TRBV10-3 and TRBJ2-7, with a tentative D call TRBD1 (6 bases). Germline V gene lookup returns CDR1 ENHRY and CDR2 SYGVKD. Trimming cost V 8 bases and J 5 bases, with 16 bases left between them. This CDR3 is 13 amino acids long.

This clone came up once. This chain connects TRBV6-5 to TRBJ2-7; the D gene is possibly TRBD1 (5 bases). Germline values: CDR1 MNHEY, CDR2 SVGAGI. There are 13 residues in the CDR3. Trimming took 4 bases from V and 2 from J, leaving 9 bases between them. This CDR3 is CASSWGRTYEQYF. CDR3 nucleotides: TGTGCCAGCAGTTGGGGCAGAACCTACGAGCAGTACTTC.

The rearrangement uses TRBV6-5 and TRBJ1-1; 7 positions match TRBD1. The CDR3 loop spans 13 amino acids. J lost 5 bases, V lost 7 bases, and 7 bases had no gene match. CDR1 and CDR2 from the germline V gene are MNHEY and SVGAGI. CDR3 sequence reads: CASTQTGRTEAFF. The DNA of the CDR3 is TGTGCCAGCACCCAGACAGGGAGAACTGAAGCTTTCTTT.

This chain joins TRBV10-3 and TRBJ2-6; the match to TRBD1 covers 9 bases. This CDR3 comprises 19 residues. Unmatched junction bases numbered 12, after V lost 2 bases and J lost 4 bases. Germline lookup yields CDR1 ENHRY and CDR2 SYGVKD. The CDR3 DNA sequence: TGTGCCATCAGTGAGCCGGGGGTCGGGACAGGGACCGGGGCCAACGTCCTGACTTTC. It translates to CAISEPGVGTGTGANVLTF.